This paragraph covers one T cell receptor (beta chain) sequence. The sample belongs to a study of blood T cell repertoires in COVID-19. After removal of 3 bases from V and 5 bases from J, the junction contained 16 bases not matched to a gene. This CDR3 spans 17 amino acids. Per germline, CDR1 MDHEN and CDR2 SYDVKM. Clones were read by immunoSEQ multiplex PCR, and TCRdb kept only the in-frame ones, dropping some. The sample has some 42,000 clones; about 90% are singletons. V and J are TRBV28 and TRBJ2-7; 7 positions match TRBD2. This sequence was found in a man aged 45 to 65 with active COVID-19. Sequencing was performed on peripheral blood. This CDR3 is CASSLVASAGEIHEQYF. The CDR3 region has the DNA TGTGCCAGCAGTTTGGTAGCCTCGGCGGGAGAAATCCACGAGCAGTACTTC.